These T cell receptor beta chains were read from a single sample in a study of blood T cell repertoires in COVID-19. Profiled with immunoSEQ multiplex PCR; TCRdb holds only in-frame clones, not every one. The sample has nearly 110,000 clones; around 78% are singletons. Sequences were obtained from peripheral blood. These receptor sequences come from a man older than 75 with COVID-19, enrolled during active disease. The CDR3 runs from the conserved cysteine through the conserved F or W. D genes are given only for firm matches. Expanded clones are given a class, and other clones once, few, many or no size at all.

CDR3 protein: CASSSGMAGGSGELFF; CDR3 DNA: TGTGCCAGCAGCTCCGGGATGGCGGGAGGCTCCGGGGAGCTGTTTTTT; J gene: TRBJ2-2; D gene: TRBD2; CDR3 length: 16; clone size: .; V gene: TRBV7-8
CDR3 protein: CASSKLRDRGLGIEYEQYF; CDR3 DNA: TGTGCCAGCAGCAAATTAAGGGACAGGGGTCTAGGGATAGAGTACGAGCAGTACTTC; J gene: TRBJ2-7; D gene: .; CDR3 length: 19; clone size: .; V gene: TRBV21-1
CDR3 protein: CASSAGVSEKLFF; CDR3 DNA: TGTGCCAGTAGTGCGGGGGTATCGGAAAAACTGTTTTTT; J gene: TRBJ1-4; D gene: .; CDR3 length: 13; clone size: .; V gene: TRBV19
CDR3 protein: CASSQDPAAGGETQYF; CDR3 DNA: TGTGCCAGCAGCCAGGACCCTGCAGCGGGTGGAGAGACCCAGTACTTC; J gene: TRBJ2-5; D gene: .; CDR3 length: 16; clone size: many; V gene: TRBV3-1/TRBV3-2
CDR3 protein: CASRWAEGGQYF; CDR3 DNA: TGTGCCAGCAGGTGGGCGGAGGGCGGGCAGTACTTC; J gene: TRBJ2-7; D gene: .; CDR3 length: 12; clone size: few; V gene: TRBV12-3/TRBV12-4
CDR3 protein: CASSGTVNTEAFF; CDR3 DNA: TGTGCCAGCAGCGGGACAGTTAACACTGAAGCTTTCTTT; J gene: TRBJ1-1; D gene: TRBD1; CDR3 length: 13; clone size: few; V gene: TRBV7-2
CDR3 protein: CASSESRGLAGVWETQYF; CDR3 DNA: TGTGCCAGCAGTGAAAGCCGGGGACTAGCGGGAGTTTGGGAGACCCAGTACTTC; J gene: TRBJ2-5; D gene: TRBD2; CDR3 length: 18; clone size: .; V gene: TRBV2
CDR3 protein: CASSAYFGTGELFF; CDR3 DNA: TGTGCCAGCAGCGCCTACTTTGGCACCGGGGAGCTGTTTTTT; J gene: TRBJ2-2; D gene: .; CDR3 length: 14; clone size: .; V gene: TRBV9
CDR3 protein: CASREGQAWNTEAFF; CDR3 DNA: TGTGCCAGCAGAGAAGGACAGGCGTGGAACACTGAAGCTTTCTTT; J gene: TRBJ1-1; D gene: TRBD1; CDR3 length: 15; clone size: .; V gene: TRBV3-1/TRBV3-2
CDR3 protein: CASSIGTGIPGANVLTF; CDR3 DNA: TGTGCCAGTAGTATCGGGACAGGGATTCCTGGGGCCAACGTCCTGACTTTC; J gene: TRBJ2-6; D gene: TRBD1; CDR3 length: 17; clone size: .; V gene: TRBV19
CDR3 protein: CASTVGGANTEAFF; CDR3 DNA: TGTGCCAGTACCGTGGGAGGGGCGAACACTGAAGCTTTCTTT; J gene: TRBJ1-1; D gene: .; CDR3 length: 14; clone size: few; V gene: TRBV19
CDR3 protein: CASSYRLNEQFF; CDR3 DNA: TGTGCCAGCAGTTACCGACTCAATGAGCAGTTCTTC; J gene: TRBJ2-1; D gene: .; CDR3 length: 12; clone size: .; V gene: TRBV6-5
CDR3 protein: CASSFLHNTIYF; CDR3 DNA: TGTGCCAGCAGTTTTTTACACAACACCATATATTTT; J gene: TRBJ1-3; D gene: .; CDR3 length: 12; clone size: .; V gene: TRBV12-3/TRBV12-4
CDR3 protein: CSVEPLQGLNTDTQYF; CDR3 DNA: TGCAGCGTTGAACCTCTACAGGGGCTGAACACAGATACGCAGTATTTT; J gene: TRBJ2-3; D gene: TRBD1; CDR3 length: 16; clone size: .; V gene: TRBV29-1
CDR3 protein: CASSEYTDTQYF; CDR3 DNA: TGTGCCAGCAGTGAGTACACAGATACGCAGTATTTT; J gene: TRBJ2-3; D gene: .; CDR3 length: 12; clone size: .; V gene: TRBV2
CDR3 protein: CAVGGDFDNEQFF; CDR3 DNA: TGTGCCGTCGGAGGGGACTTCGACAATGAGCAGTTCTTC; J gene: TRBJ2-1; D gene: .; CDR3 length: 13; clone size: once; V gene: TRBV2